The 25 T cell receptor beta chains given below trace back to one sample, sequenced in a study of shared clonotypes between healthy human individuals. Assay used: immunoSEQ multiplex PCR; TCRdb lists only in-frame clones, some missing. This sample has some 700,000 clones; 90% occur once, and the top ten carry more than 30%. The material sequenced was memory CD8+ T cells from PBMCs. The subset is: CD45RO+ cells pooled with CCR7-negative TemRA cells. These receptors originate from a young man in good health. Some clones in this sample may be carry-over from other donors' samples.

This clone was seen once. Here the CDR3 reads CASSLGPPWGSVHEQYF. In DNA, the CDR3 is TGTGCCAGCAGTTTGGGTCCCCCTTGGGGGAGCGTCCACGAGCAGTACTTC. The chain employs TRBV28 and TRBJ2-7; D possibly uses TRBD1 or TRBD2 (5 bases each). Trimming cost V 3 bases and J 5 bases, with 23 bases left between them. The CDR3 has 17 residues. CDR1 MDHEN and CDR2 SYDVKM come from the germline V gene.

The chain is built from TRBV6-6 and TRBJ2-1; D remains unclear. The V gene's germline CDR1 is MNHNY and CDR2 SVGAGI (reference sequence). Trimming took 6 bases from V and 7 from J, leaving 10 bases between them. The CDR3 runs to 12 residues. CDR3 sequence: CASRDGVNEQFF. Written as DNA, the CDR3 is TGTGCCAGCAGAGACGGAGTTAATGAGCAGTTCTTC.

This clone is a singleton in its sample. The chain is built from TRBV6-6 and TRBJ2-1; 8 positions match TRBD2. Losses at the gene ends were 4 bases for V and 12 bases for J; bases not matched to a gene: 2. The CDR3 length is 11 residues. Germline CDR1 reads MNHNY; CDR2 reads SVGAGI (reference sequence). CDR3 nucleotide sequence: TGTGCCAGCAGTTCTACTAGCGGGCAGTTCTTC. It translates to CASSSTSGQFF.

The chain recombines TRBV27 with TRBJ2-5, with D hard to call. Looked up from germline, CDR1 is MNHEY and CDR2 is SMNVEV (reference sequence). The CDR3 contains 13 residues. With 4 bases removed from V and 5 bases from J, the gap between germline ends came to 11 bases. The CDR3 nucleotides are TGTGCCAGCAGTTACTCGAACTGGGAGACCCAGTACTTC. It yields the protein CASSYSNWETQYF.

The CDR3 protein is CASSQGAVLQETQYF. The CDR3 DNA reads TGTGCCAGCAGCCAGGGGGCGGTTCTCCAAGAGACCCAGTACTTC. The chain has TRBV11-2 and TRBJ2-5, with 8 bases fitting TRBD1. Trimming removed 5 bases from V and 1 base from J; junction bases left unmatched: 6. CDR3 size: 15 residues. From germline, CDR1 is SGHAT and CDR2 FQNNGV.

V gene TRBV15 combines with J gene TRBJ2-3; possibly TRBD1 or TRBD2 for D (5 bases each). This CDR3 spans 15 amino acids. V lost 3 bases, J lost 7 bases, and 17 bases lay in between. In germline, CDR1 is LNHNV, CDR2 YYDKDF (reference sequence). CDR3 coding DNA: TGTGCCACCAGCAGTATCCCGGGGACCGGATATACGCAGTATTTT. It is translated as CATSSIPGTGYTQYF. The whole variable domain, remainder taken from reference TRBV15 and TRBJ2-3, is DAMVIQNPRYQVTQFGKPVTLSCSQTLNHNVMYWYQQKSSQAPKLLFHYYDKDFNNEADTPDNFQSRRPNTSFCFLDIRSPGLGDTAMYLCATSSIPGTGYTQYFGPGTRLTVL.

The chain recombines TRBV28 with TRBJ2-7, with 7 bases matching TRBD2. Germline loops: CDR1 MDHEN, CDR2 SYDVKM. The CDR3 totals 16 residues. V gave up 3 bases and J gave up 4 bases; unmatched junction bases: 12. The CDR3 DNA follows: TGTGCCAGCAGTTTCTCTCGGCTAGCGGAACAGTACGAGCAGTACTTC. Its protein is CASSFSRLAEQYEQYF.

This sequence joins TRBV27 and TRBJ1-4; tentative D call: TRBD1 (5 bases). The germline V and J ends were trimmed by 6 bases and 8 bases, with 19 bases remaining between them. The CDR3 sequence is 15 residues long. Germline V gene sequence: CDR1 MNHEY, CDR2 SMNVEV (reference sequence). CDR3 coding DNA: TGTGCCAGCAGGTCTGGAGGGGACCGCGGGGAAAAACTGTTTTTT. It translates to CASRSGGDRGEKLFF.

This chain links TRBV15 with TRBJ2-2; 7 positions agree with TRBD1. V shed 5 bases and J 7 bases; nucleotides not matched to a gene: 7. CDR3 length: 14 amino acids. Germline V gene lookup returns CDR1 LNHNV and CDR2 YYDKDF (reference sequence). As DNA, the CDR3 is TGTGCCACCAGCCTTTACAGGGACAGCGGGGAGCTGTTTTTT. Residues: CATSLYRDSGELFF.

The V call is TRBV28, the J call TRBJ2-3; tentative D call: TRBD1 (6 bases). The length of the CDR3 is 15 residues. CDR1 and CDR2 (germline): MDHEN, SYDVKM. V lost 10 bases and J lost 1, with 18 bases in between. The CDR3 loop reads CATAWGQLGTDTQYF. CDR3 sequence (DNA): TGTGCCACAGCCTGGGGGCAACTTGGCACAGATACGCAGTATTTT.

The J gene is TRBJ2-5, the V gene TRBV28; 9 nucleotides line up with TRBD1. Germline V gene sequence: CDR1 MDHEN, CDR2 SYDVKM. Losses at the gene ends were 6 bases for V and 5 bases for J; bases not matched to a gene: 10. This CDR3 region has 15 residues. As DNA, the CDR3 is TGTGCCAGCAGCTACCCGGGACAGGGCCCCGAGACCCAGTACTTC. Protein: CASSYPGQGPETQYF.

The chain employs TRBV27 and TRBJ1-4, with TRBD1 as a possible D gene (5 bases). V lost 1 base and J lost 3, with 15 bases in between. CDR3 size: 17 residues. In germline, CDR1 is MNHEY, CDR2 SMNVEV (reference sequence). DNA for the CDR3: TGTGCCAGCAGTTTATATTCCCCGAGAGGGGCTAATGAAAAACTGTTTTTT. Its protein is CASSLYSPRGANEKLFF. Drawing the rest from reference TRBV27 and TRBJ1-4, the complete variable domain is EAQVTQNPRYLITVTGKKLTVTCSQNMNHEYMSWYRQDPGLGLRQIYYSMNVEVTDKGDVPEGYKVSRKEKRNFPLILESPSPNQTSLYFCASSLYSPRGANEKLFFGSGTQLSVL.

The chain couples TRBV11-3 to TRBJ1-3; D gene uncertain. Germline CDR1 and CDR2: SGHNT and YENEEA. The CDR3 consists of 13 residues. Trimming left V 5 bases short and J 4 bases short, with 9 bases between. The CDR3 is CASSVGSGNTIYF. The CDR3 DNA sequence: TGTGCCAGCAGCGTCGGGTCGGGAAACACCATATATTTT.

V and J are TRBV27 and TRBJ2-1, with D uncertain. CDR1 MNHEY and CDR2 SMNVEV come from the germline V gene (reference sequence). V lost 6 bases, J lost 0 bases, and 6 bases lay in between. CDR3 length equals 13 residues. This chain's CDR3 is CASRFSSYNEQFF. CDR3 in DNA: TGTGCCAGCAGGTTTAGCTCCTACAATGAGCAGTTCTTC.

V gene TRBV10-1 combines with J gene TRBJ1-2; D gene uncertain. The CDR3 covers 18 residues. Trimming took off 2 bases at V and 2 bases at J, with 21 bases between the two ends. Germline CDR1 reads WNHNN; CDR2 reads SYGVQD (reference sequence). The CDR3 DNA reads TGCGCCAGCAGTGAGACCCCCGGCACATACACTTCAAACTATGGCTACACCTTC. This codes for CASSETPGTYTSNYGYTF.

The chain couples TRBV6-1 to TRBJ2-7; D not certain. V was trimmed by 5 bases and J by 4 bases, leaving 15 bases between them. CDR3 length: 14 residues. Per germline, CDR1 MNHNS and CDR2 SASEGT. The CDR3 reads CASSPPHARYEQYF. The CDR3 region has the DNA TGTGCCAGCAGTCCTCCTCACGCTCGGTACGAGCAGTACTTC.

This clone was found once. The gene calls are TRBV5-4 and TRBJ2-7; D remains ambiguous. The CDR3 is 13 amino acids. From germline, CDR1 is SGHNT and CDR2 YYREEE (reference sequence). With 2 bases removed from V and 3 bases from J, the gap between germline ends came to 9 bases. The CDR3, as DNA: TGTGCCAGCAGCTTCTTCGGTGGCTACGAGCAGTACTTC. This gives the protein CASSFFGGYEQYF.

The chain recombines TRBV9 with TRBJ2-3; 8 nucleotides agree with TRBD2. V was clipped by 3 bases and J by 7 bases; unmatched bases: 10. The CDR3 length is 15 residues. The germline gives CDR1 SGDLS, CDR2 YYNGEE. CDR3 loop: CASSGLSGSGNTQYF. The CDR3 DNA reads as TGTGCCAGCAGCGGCCTAAGCGGGAGTGGGAATACGCAGTATTTT.

This clone was detected only once. V is TRBV30 and J is TRBJ2-5; D remains ambiguous. The germline V and J ends were trimmed by 0 bases and 4 bases, with 0 bases remaining between them. CDR3 size: 10 residues. CDR1 and CDR2 from the germline V gene are GTSNPN and SVGIG (reference sequence). This CDR3 reads CAWSVETQYF. The CDR3 DNA is TGTGCCTGGAGTGTAGAGACCCAGTACTTC.

The chain links TRBV28 to TRBJ2-2; 7 positions agree with TRBD1. Germline loops: CDR1 MDHEN, CDR2 SYDVKM. The J segment lost 6 bases and the V segment lost 2 bases, leaving 3 bases of the junction unmatched. The CDR3 runs 14 residues. This CDR3 is CASSLVTGAGELFF. Here the CDR3 DNA reads TGTGCCAGCAGTTTAGTCACAGGGGCCGGGGAGCTGTTTTTT.

This chain links TRBV4-1 with TRBJ2-4, with D unclear. V was pared by 0 bases and J by 4 bases, with 4 bases between. CDR3 length: 13 amino acids. Germline V gene lookup returns CDR1 MGHRA and CDR2 YSYEKL. The CDR3 DNA sequence: TGCGCCAGCAGCCAAGATCCGAAAAACATTCAGTACTTC. Its translation: CASSQDPKNIQYF.

The chain uses TRBV27 and TRBJ2-3; 7 bases match TRBD2. This CDR3 contains 18 residues. CDR1 is MNHEY and CDR2 is SMNVEV in the germline V gene (reference sequence). Germline trimming cut 5 bases from V and 1 base from J; bases unmatched to any gene: 15. CDR3 sequence (DNA): TGTGCCAGCAGTCCCTGGGGAGGGCCAAGAGATGGCACAGATACGCAGTATTTT. Translating it yields CASSPWGGPRDGTDTQYF.

V gene TRBV9 combines with J gene TRBJ1-1; D gene uncertain. The CDR3 spans 13 residues. Germline V CDR1 and CDR2: SGDLS, YYNGEE. Trimming pared 4 bases from V and 1 base from J, leaving 8 bases between. CDR3 coding DNA: TGTGCCAGCAGCCTCGGGTCGAACACTGAAGCTTTCTTT. This encodes CASSLGSNTEAFF.

The rearrangement joins TRBV6-5 to TRBJ2-7, with D maybe TRBD2 (6 bases). Germline lookup yields CDR1 MNHEY and CDR2 SVGAGI. Trimming took off 1 base at V and 3 bases at J, with 10 bases between the two ends. The CDR3 loop spans 14 amino acids. Here the CDR3 DNA reads TGTGCCAGCAGTTACTTGGGCGGGGACTACGAGCAGTACTTC. It encodes CASSYLGGDYEQYF.

For this clone: An end of the junction does not agree with germline; a read error may underlie this. The rearrangement links TRBV5-6 to TRBJ1-2; weak D call: TRBD1 (6 bases). The CDR3 consists of 12 residues. The germline gives CDR1 SGHDT, CDR2 YYEEEE. CDR3 nucleotide sequence: TGTGCCAGCAGCTTGGTGGTCGGGGGCCCTATCTTC. Its translation is CASSLVVGGPIF.